This T cell receptor beta chain was captured in a study of T-cell reconstitution after alpha-beta-depleted transplantation in children. To note about this clonotype: No antigen is known for it.

Preparation of the TCRbeta library involved a method that used unique molecular identifiers. TCRdb re-analysed the PCR reads in MiXCR, keeping a single row per CDR3 protein. The sample has about a million distinct CDR3 sequences; roughly 29% are singletons. Study results and limitations: The high TCRbeta diversity at day 60 in some patients came from surviving recipient T cells and thymic progenitors.

This CDR3 is 16 amino acids long. Germline V lookup: CDR1 DFQATT, CDR2 SNEGSKA (reference sequence). Trimming took 3 bases from V and 4 from J; bases not matched to a gene: 9. The chain employs TRBV20-1 and TRBJ2-5; TRBD2 agrees at 12 bases. This clonotype was sampled from a boy in the first two years of life who had a stem cell transplant for SCID, so the T cells may come from the graft donor. The sequencing here drew on PBMCs, mostly from graft donor cells, taken 360 days after TCRalphabeta/CD19-depleted stem cell transplant. In DNA form, the CDR3 reads TGCAGTGCTAGGATGACTAGCGGGGGTTACCGAGAGACCCAGTACTTC. Amino acid sequence: CSARMTSGGYRETQYF.